Sequencing of this T cell receptor beta chain was carried out in a study of monozygotic twins with inflammatory bowel disease. Germline V gene lookup returns CDR1 DFQATT and CDR2 SNEGSKA (reference sequence). The CDR3 covers 16 residues. TCRdb re-called the 5' RACE reads; one entry per CDR3 protein, DNA not given. The table for this sample gives roughly 330,000 distinct CDR3 sequences. The sequence was obtained from a human donor with ulcerative colitis or Crohn's disease, or a healthy co-twin of an affected twin (not recorded which). The sample taken for sequencing was blood. The V call is TRBV20-1, the J call TRBJ2-7; there is no DNA to check the TCRdb D call of TRBD1. The CDR3 loop is CSASRAGQELLHEQYF.